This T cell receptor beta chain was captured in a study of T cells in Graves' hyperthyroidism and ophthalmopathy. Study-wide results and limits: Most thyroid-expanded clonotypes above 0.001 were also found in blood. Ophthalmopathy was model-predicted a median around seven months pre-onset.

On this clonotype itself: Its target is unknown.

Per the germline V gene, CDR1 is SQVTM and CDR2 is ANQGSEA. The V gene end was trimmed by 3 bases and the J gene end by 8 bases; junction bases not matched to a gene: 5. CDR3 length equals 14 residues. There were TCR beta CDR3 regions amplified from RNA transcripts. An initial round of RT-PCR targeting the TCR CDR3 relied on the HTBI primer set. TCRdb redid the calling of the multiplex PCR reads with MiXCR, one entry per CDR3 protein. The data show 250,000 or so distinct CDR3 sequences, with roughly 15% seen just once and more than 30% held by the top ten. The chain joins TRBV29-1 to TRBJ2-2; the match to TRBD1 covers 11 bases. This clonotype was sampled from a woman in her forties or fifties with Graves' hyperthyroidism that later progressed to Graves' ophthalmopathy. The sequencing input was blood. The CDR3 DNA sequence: TGCAGCGTTGATCCCGGACAGGGGGCTGGGGAGCTGTTTTTT. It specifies CSVDPGQGAGELFF.